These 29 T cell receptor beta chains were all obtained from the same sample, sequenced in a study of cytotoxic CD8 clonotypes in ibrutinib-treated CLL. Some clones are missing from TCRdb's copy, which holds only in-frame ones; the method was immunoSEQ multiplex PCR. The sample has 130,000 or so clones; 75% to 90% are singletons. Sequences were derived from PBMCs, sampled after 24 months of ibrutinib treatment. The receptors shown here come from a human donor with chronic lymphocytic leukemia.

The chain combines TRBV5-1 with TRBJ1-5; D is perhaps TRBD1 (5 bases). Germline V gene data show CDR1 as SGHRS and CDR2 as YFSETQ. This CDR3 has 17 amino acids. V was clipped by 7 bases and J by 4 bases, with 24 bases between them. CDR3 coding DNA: TGCGCCAGCCTTTTGGAGGCCGCGGGGGTAAGGAATCAGCCCCAGCATTTT. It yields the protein CASLLEAAGVRNQPQHF.

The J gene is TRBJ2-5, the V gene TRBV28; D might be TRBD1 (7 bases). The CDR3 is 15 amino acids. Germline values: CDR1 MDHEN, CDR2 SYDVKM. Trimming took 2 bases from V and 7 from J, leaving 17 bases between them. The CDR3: CASSLIGQGGMTQYF. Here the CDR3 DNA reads TGTGCCAGCAGTTTAATCGGGCAGGGGGGAATGACCCAGTACTTC.

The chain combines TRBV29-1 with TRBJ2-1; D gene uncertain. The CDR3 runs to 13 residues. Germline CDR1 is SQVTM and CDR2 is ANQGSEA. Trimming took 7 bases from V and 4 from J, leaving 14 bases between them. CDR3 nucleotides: TGCAGCGCCCGAAGGTCGACGTACAATGAGCAGTTCTTC. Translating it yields CSARRSTYNEQFF.

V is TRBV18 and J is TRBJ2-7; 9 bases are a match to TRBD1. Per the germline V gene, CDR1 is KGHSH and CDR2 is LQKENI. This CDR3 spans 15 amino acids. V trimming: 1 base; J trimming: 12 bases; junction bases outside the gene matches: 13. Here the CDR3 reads CASSPRGTGPFPWYF. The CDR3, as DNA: TGTGCCAGCTCACCACGAGGGACAGGGCCTTTTCCGTGGTACTTC.

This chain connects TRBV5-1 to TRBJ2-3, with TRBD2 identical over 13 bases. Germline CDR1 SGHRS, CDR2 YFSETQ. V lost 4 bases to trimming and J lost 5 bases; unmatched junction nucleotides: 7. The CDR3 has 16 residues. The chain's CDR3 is CASSEGTSGIIDTQYF. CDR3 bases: TGCGCCAGCAGCGAAGGGACTAGCGGGATCATAGATACGCAGTATTTT.

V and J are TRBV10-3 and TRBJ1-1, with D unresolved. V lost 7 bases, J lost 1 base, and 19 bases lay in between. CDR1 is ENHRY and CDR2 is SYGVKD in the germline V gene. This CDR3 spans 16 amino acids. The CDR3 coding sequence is TGTGCCATCACGCATTCTACGACTCGGGGGAACACTGAAGCTTTCTTT. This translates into CAITHSTTRGNTEAFF.

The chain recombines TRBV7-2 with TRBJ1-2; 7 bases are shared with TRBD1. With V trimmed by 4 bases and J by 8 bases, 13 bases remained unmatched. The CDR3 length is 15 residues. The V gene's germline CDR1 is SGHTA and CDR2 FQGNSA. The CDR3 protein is CASSSTTPGTDGYTF. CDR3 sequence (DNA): TGTGCCAGCAGCTCGACTACCCCCGGGACAGACGGCTACACCTTC.

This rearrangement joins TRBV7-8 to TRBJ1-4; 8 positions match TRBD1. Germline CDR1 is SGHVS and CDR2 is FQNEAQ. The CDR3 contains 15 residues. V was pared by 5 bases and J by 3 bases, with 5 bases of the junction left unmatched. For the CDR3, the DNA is TGTGCCAGCAGCCCGGGACAGGCTCCTAATGAAAAACTGTTTTTT. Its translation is CASSPGQAPNEKLFF.

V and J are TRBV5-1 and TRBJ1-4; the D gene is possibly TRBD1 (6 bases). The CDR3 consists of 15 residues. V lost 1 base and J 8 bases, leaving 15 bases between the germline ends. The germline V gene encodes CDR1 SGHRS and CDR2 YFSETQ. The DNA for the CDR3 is TGCGCCAGCAGCTTGATAGGGGGTCTTGGCGAAAAACTGTTTTTT. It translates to CASSLIGGLGEKLFF.

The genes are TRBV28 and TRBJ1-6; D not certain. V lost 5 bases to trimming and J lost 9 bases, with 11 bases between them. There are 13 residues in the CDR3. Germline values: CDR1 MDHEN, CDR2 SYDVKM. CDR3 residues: CASSKEAVSPLHF. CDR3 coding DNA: TGTGCCAGCAGTAAAGAGGCAGTTTCACCCCTCCACTTT.

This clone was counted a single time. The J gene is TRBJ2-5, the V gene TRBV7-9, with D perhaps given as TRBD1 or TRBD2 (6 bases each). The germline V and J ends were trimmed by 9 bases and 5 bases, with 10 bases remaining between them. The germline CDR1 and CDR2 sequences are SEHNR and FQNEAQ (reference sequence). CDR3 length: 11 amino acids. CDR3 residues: CASRRGETQYF. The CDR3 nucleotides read TGTGCCAGTAGGAGGGGGGAGACCCAGTACTTC. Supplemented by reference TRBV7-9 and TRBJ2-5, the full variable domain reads DTGVSQNPRHKITKRGQNVTFRCDPISEHNRLYWYRQTLGQGPEFLTYFQNEAQLEKSRLLSDRFSAERPKGSFSTLEIQRTEQGDSAMYLCASRRGETQYFGPGTRLLVL.

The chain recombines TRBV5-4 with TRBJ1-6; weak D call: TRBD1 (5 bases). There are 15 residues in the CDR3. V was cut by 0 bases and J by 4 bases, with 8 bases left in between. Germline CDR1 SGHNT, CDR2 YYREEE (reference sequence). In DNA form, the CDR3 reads TGTGCCAGCAGCTTGGTTGGGACTTATAATTCACCCCTCCACTTT. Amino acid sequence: CASSLVGTYNSPLHF.

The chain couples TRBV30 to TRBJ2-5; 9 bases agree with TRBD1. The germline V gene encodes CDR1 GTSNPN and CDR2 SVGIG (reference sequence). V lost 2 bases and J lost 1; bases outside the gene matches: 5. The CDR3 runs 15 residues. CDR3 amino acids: CAWSTGTGPQETQYF. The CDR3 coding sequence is TGTGCCTGGAGTACCGGGACAGGGCCCCAAGAGACCCAGTACTTC.

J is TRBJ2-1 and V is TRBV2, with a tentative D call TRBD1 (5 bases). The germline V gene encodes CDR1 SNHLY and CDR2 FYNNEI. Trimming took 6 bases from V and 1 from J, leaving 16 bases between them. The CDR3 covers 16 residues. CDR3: CASRWGDRESYNEQFF. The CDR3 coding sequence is TGTGCCAGCAGATGGGGCGATCGAGAATCCTACAATGAGCAGTTCTTC. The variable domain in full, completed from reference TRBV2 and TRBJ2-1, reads EPEVTQTPSHQVTQMGQEVILRCVPISNHLYFYWYRQILGQKVEFLVSFYNNEISEKSEIFDDQFSVERPDGSNFTLKIRSTKLEDSAMYFCASRWGDRESYNEQFFGPGTRLTVL.

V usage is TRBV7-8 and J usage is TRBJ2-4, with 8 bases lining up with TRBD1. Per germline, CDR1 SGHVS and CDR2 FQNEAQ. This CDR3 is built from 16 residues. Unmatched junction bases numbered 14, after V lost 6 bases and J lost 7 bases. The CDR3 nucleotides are TGTGCCAGCAGTCCCTCTCGAGCGCGACAGGGGAACATTCAGTACTTC. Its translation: CASSPSRARQGNIQYF.

CDR3 bases: TGTGCCAGTAGTCCTTCAACCAAGAACAACTATGGCTACACCTTC. Its protein is CASSPSTKNNYGYTF. The chain employs TRBV19 and TRBJ1-2; no clear D gene. V lost 5 bases and J 2 bases, leaving 15 bases between the germline ends. There are 15 residues in the CDR3. Germline V gene sequence: CDR1 LNHDA, CDR2 SQIVND (reference sequence). The entire variable domain, with the rest obtained from reference TRBV19 and TRBJ1-2, is as follows: DGGITQSPKYLFRKEGQNVTLSCEQNLNHDAMYWYRQDPGQGLRLIYYSQIVNDFQKGDIAEGYSVSREKKESFPLTVTSAQKNPTAFYLCASSPSTKNNYGYTFGSGTRLTVV.

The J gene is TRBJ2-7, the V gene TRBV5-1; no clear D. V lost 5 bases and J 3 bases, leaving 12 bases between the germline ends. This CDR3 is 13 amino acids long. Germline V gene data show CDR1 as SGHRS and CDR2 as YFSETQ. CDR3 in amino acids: CASRTGAGYEQYF. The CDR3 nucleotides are TGCGCCAGCAGGACTGGAGCTGGCTACGAGCAGTACTTC.

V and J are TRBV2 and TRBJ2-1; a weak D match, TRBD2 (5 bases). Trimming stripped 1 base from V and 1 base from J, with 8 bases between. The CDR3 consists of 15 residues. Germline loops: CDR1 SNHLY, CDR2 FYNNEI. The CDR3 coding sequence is TGTGCCAGCAGTGAAGGTCGGACTTCCTACAATGAGCAGTTCTTC. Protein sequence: CASSEGRTSYNEQFF.

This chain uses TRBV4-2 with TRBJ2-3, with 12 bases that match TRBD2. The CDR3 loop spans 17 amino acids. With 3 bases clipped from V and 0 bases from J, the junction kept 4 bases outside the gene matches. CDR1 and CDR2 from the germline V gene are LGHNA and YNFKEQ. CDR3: CASSHLLAGGSTDTQYF. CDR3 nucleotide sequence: TGTGCCAGCAGCCACCTACTAGCGGGGGGTAGCACAGATACGCAGTATTTT.

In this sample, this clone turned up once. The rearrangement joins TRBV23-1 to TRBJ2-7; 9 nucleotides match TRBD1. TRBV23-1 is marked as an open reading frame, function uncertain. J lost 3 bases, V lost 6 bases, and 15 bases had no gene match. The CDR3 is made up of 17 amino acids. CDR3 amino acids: CASSRGFTGGRFYEQYF. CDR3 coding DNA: TGCGCCAGCAGCCGCGGGTTCACAGGGGGCCGGTTCTACGAGCAGTACTTC.

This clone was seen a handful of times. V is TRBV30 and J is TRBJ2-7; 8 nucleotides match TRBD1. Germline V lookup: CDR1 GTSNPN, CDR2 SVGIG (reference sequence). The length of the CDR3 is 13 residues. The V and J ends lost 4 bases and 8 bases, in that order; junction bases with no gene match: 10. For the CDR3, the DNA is TGTGCCTGGAATAACGGACAGGGAATGAAGCAGTACTTC. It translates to CAWNNGQGMKQYF.

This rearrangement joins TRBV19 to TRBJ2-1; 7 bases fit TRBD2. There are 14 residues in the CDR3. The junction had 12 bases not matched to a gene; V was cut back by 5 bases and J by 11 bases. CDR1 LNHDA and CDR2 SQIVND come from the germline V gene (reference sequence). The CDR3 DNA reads TGTGCCAGTAGTTTCGCGGGAGAAGGCTGGAAGCAGTTCTTC. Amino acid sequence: CASSFAGEGWKQFF.

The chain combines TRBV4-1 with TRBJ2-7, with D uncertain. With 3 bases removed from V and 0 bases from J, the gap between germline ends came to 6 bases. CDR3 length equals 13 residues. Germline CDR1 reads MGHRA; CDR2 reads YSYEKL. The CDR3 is CASSHPPSYEQYF. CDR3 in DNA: TGCGCCAGCAGCCACCCCCCCTCCTACGAGCAGTACTTC.

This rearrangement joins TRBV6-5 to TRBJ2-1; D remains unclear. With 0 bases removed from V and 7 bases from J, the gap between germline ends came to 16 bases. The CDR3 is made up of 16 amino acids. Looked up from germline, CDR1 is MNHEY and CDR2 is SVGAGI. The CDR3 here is CASSYSKQPKENEQFF. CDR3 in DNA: TGTGCCAGCAGTTACTCGAAACAGCCCAAGGAGAATGAGCAGTTCTTC.

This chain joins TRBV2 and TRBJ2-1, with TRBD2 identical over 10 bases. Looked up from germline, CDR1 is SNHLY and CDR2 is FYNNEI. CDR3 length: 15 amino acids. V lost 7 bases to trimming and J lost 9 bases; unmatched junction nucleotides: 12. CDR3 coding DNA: TGTGCCAGCAACCCTGCTAGCGGGAGTCACGGTGAGCAGTTCTTC. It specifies CASNPASGSHGEQFF.

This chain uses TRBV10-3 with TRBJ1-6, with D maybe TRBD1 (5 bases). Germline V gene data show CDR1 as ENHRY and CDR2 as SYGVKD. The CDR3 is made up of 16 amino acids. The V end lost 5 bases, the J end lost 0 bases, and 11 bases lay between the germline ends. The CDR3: CAISTGTVSYNSPLHF. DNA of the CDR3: TGTGCCATCAGTACCGGGACGGTCTCCTATAATTCACCCCTCCACTTT.

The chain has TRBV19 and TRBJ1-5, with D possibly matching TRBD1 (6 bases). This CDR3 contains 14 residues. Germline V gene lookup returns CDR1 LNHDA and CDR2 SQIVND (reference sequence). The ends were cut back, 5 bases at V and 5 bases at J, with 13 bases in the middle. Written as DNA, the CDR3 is TGTGCCAGTAGTTTCCGACAGGAAGATCAGCCCCAGCATTTT. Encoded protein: CASSFRQEDQPQHF.

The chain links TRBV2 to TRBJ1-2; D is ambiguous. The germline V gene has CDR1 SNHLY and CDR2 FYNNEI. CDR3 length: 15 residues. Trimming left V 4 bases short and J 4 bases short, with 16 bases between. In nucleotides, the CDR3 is TGTGCCAGCAGTGCCCTAGCCCCAGGACCCTATGGCTACACCTTC. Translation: CASSALAPGPYGYTF.

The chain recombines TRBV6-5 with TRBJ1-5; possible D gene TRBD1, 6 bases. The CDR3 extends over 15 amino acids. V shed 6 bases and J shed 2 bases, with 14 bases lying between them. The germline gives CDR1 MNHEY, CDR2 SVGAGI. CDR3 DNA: TGTGCCAGCAGACTACAGGGAGGCGGCAATCAGCCCCAGCATTTT. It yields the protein CASRLQGGGNQPQHF.